This is a list of T cell receptor beta chains from one sample in a study of blood T cell repertoires in COVID-19. Repertoires were generated with immunoSEQ multiplex PCR, while TCRdb's copy carries only in-frame clones and drops some. In the table there are roughly 39,000 clones, over 85% of which are singletons. The sequencing sample was made of peripheral blood. All receptors derive from a human donor with active COVID-19. The donor label of this sample is uncertain. CDR3s include the opening cysteine and the closing phenylalanine or tryptophan. D genes are given only for firm matches. The size of a clone is reported for some rows only, either as once, few or many, or as a class for expanded clones.

clone size: NA; J gene: TRBJ1-2; V gene: TRBV29-1; D gene: NA; CDR3 DNA: TGCAGCGTTAACAGGGATGGCTACACCTTC; CDR3 protein: CSVNRDGYTF
clone size: NA; J gene: TRBJ1-5; V gene: TRBV21-1; D gene: NA; CDR3 DNA: TGTGCCACTCTAGGGAATAGGGGCGGTTCTAATCAGCCCCAGCATTTT; CDR3 protein: CATLGNRGGSNQPQHF
clone size: once; J gene: TRBJ2-6; V gene: TRBV11-3; D gene: TRBD1; CDR3 DNA: TGTGCCAGCAGCTTCGGGGACAGGGTGGCTGGGGCCAACGTCCTGACTTTC; CDR3 protein: CASSFGDRVAGANVLTF
clone size: NA; J gene: TRBJ2-4; V gene: TRBV3-1/TRBV3-2; D gene: NA; CDR3 DNA: TGTGCCAGCAGCGCCACGTGGACTAACATTCAGTACTTC; CDR3 protein: CASSATWTNIQYF
clone size: NA; J gene: TRBJ2-7; V gene: TRBV28; D gene: TRBD1; CDR3 DNA: TGTGCCAGCAGACTGGGACAGGCCGGTGCCTACGAGCAGTACTTC; CDR3 protein: CASRLGQAGAYEQYF
clone size: NA; J gene: TRBJ1-4; V gene: TRBV28; D gene: NA; CDR3 DNA: TGTGCCAACCGTAAAGGGGGACCGAATGAAAAACTGTTTTTT; CDR3 protein: CANRKGGPNEKLFF
clone size: NA; J gene: TRBJ2-7; V gene: TRBV2; D gene: TRBD1; CDR3 DNA: TGTGCCAGCGGCCGGGACAGCTACGAGCAGTACTTC; CDR3 protein: CASGRDSYEQYF
clone size: NA; J gene: TRBJ2-1; V gene: TRBV7-2; D gene: NA; CDR3 DNA: TGTGCCAGCAGCTTGGGGCCGGAGGGACGCGGTGAGCAGTTCTTC; CDR3 protein: CASSLGPEGRGEQFF
clone size: once; J gene: TRBJ1-1; V gene: TRBV12-3/TRBV12-4; D gene: TRBD1; CDR3 DNA: TGTGCCAGCCGGACAGGGCACACTGAAGCTTTCTTT; CDR3 protein: CASRTGHTEAFF
clone size: once; J gene: TRBJ2-5; V gene: TRBV20-1; D gene: NA; CDR3 DNA: TGCAGTGCTAGGGTTCGGGAGACCCAGTACTTC; CDR3 protein: CSARVRETQYF
clone size: NA; J gene: TRBJ1-2; V gene: TRBV7-2; D gene: NA; CDR3 DNA: TGTGCCAGCAGCTTAGAAGCGACAGGCATCTATGGCTACACCTTC; CDR3 protein: CASSLEATGIYGYTF
clone size: NA; J gene: TRBJ1-5; V gene: TRBV18; D gene: NA; CDR3 DNA: TGTGCCAGCTCACCAGCGGGGAGGGGGAGCAATCAGCCCCAGCATTTT; CDR3 protein: CASSPAGRGSNQPQHF
clone size: NA; J gene: TRBJ2-1; V gene: TRBV3-1/TRBV3-2; D gene: TRBD2; CDR3 DNA: TGTGCCAGCAGCCAAGATGAACTAGCGGACAATGAGCAGTTCTTC; CDR3 protein: CASSQDELADNEQFF
clone size: NA; J gene: TRBJ2-3; V gene: TRBV5-1; D gene: TRBD2; CDR3 DNA: TGCGCCAGCAGCTTGGGGGCTAGCGGTACCACAGATACGCAGTATTTT; CDR3 protein: CASSLGASGTTDTQYF
clone size: few; J gene: TRBJ2-7; V gene: TRBV10-1; D gene: TRBD2; CDR3 DNA: TGCGCCAGCAGCGCTAGCGGGACGGCCTACGAGCAGTACTTC; CDR3 protein: CASSASGTAYEQYF
clone size: NA; J gene: TRBJ1-2; V gene: TRBV29-1; D gene: TRBD1; CDR3 DNA: TGCAGCGTTGACTTTCGGACAGGGGGCGATGGCTACACCTTC; CDR3 protein: CSVDFRTGGDGYTF